This section outlines one T cell receptor beta chain sequence together with its context. What it binds is not known. CDR1 and CDR2 from the germline V gene are SGHRS and YFSETQ. V was clipped by 0 bases and J by 1 base, with 9 bases between them. The CDR3 loop spans 15 amino acids. Stated time point: cycle 4 day 1 (C4D1), after more than 5 weeks of nivolumab. In every patient, relapse followed autologous stem cell transplantation, while exposure to brentuximab vedotin differed. Magnetic negative selection, applied to thawed PBMCs, was used to isolate the CD8+ T cells. Under best response, outcomes were complete response, partial response or progressive disease. Profiled with immunoSEQ multiplex PCR; TCRdb holds only in-frame clones, not every one. The sample has about 15,000 clones, around 90% seen once. The data derive from a study of PD-1 blockade in classical Hodgkin lymphoma. Findings and caveats of the study: Relapsed/refractory patients reportedly had the lowest baseline TCR diversity, below newly diagnosed patients, who were below healthy donors.

Sequences were derived from CD8+ T cells from blood, sampled before the fourth cycle of nivolumab. This clonotype was obtained from a human donor with classical Hodgkin lymphoma. The rearrangement joins TRBV5-1 to TRBJ2-3, with D uncertain. CDR3 sequence reads: CASSLGPRGTDTQYF. DNA for the CDR3: TGCGCCAGCAGCTTGGGGCCCCGGGGCACAGATACGCAGTATTTT. Variable domain in full (rest from reference TRBV5-1 and TRBJ2-3): KAGVTQTPRYLIKTRGQQVTLSCSPISGHRSVSWYQQTPGQGLQFLFEYFSETQRNKGNFPGRFSGRQFSNSRSEMNVSTLELGDSALYLCASSLGPRGTDTQYFGPGTRLTVL.